The rows below give T cell receptor beta chains drawn from one sample of a study of cytomegalovirus exposure and HLA in healthy donors. The data were produced by immunoSEQ multiplex PCR, yet TCRdb's version contains in-frame clones alone and is incomplete. This repertoire includes about 130,000 clones. What was sequenced was PBMCs. Every receptor here comes from a woman aged 55-75 years in good health and CMV-seronegative. CDR3s include the opening cysteine and the closing phenylalanine or tryptophan. D genes are given only for firm matches.

>TRBV5-1|TRBD2|TRBJ2-1
CASSSSTLAMYNEQFF
TGCGCCAGCAGCTCCTCAACACTAGCGATGTACAATGAGCAGTTCTTC
>TRBV12-5|-|TRBJ1-4
CASGLEAGGWGEKLFF
TGTGCTAGTGGTTTGGAAGCAGGAGGGTGGGGTGAAAAACTGTTTTTT
>TRBV30|TRBD1|TRBJ1-6
CAWSDGTGATNSPLHF
TGTGCCTGGAGTGACGGGACAGGAGCAACTAATTCACCCCTCCACTTT
>TRBV6-1|TRBD1|TRBJ2-5
CASGRTGQQETQYF
TGTGCCAGTGGCAGGACAGGGCAGCAAGAGACCCAGTACTTC
>TRBV5-6|-|TRBJ2-1
CASSLGSEWEQFF
TGTGCCAGCAGCTTGGGGAGTGAGTGGGAGCAGTTCTTC
>TRBV9|TRBD1|TRBJ2-7
CASSVGTGGFYEQYF
TGTGCCAGCAGCGTCGGGACAGGGGGTTTTTACGAGCAGTACTTC
>TRBV28|TRBD1|TRBJ2-7
CASSQLDRKNEQYF
TGTGCCAGCAGTCAATTGGACAGGAAGAACGAGCAGTACTTC
>TRBV19|TRBD1|TRBJ2-3
CASSTRGQNTQYF
TGTGCCAGTAGTACTAGGGGACAGAATACGCAGTATTTT
>TRBV28|-|TRBJ2-7
CASSLRGSQYF
TGTGCCAGCTCCCTACGGGGGAGTCAGTACTTC
>TRBV10-1|-|TRBJ1-5
CASIDRGYQPQHF
TGCGCCAGCATTGATAGGGGTTATCAGCCCCAGCATTTT
>TRBV18|-|TRBJ2-7
CASSPPAGDPYEQYF
TGTGCCAGCTCACCACCGGCAGGGGACCCGTACGAGCAGTACTTC
>TRBV7-9|-|TRBJ1-4
CASSAAGVDNEKLFF
TGTGCCAGCAGCGCAGCGGGGGTGGACAATGAAAAACTGTTTTTT
>TRBV27|-|TRBJ1-1
CASSFSTANTEAFF
TGTGCCAGCAGTTTCTCGACAGCGAACACTGAAGCTTTCTTT
>TRBV10-3|-|TRBJ2-7
CAIKKTGPRDYYEQYF
TGTGCCATCAAGAAGACAGGACCCAGGGATTACTACGAGCAGTACTTC
>TRBV2|TRBD2|TRBJ2-3
CASNPAGSFYTQYF
TGTGCCAGCAACCCAGCGGGGTCCTTCTATACGCAGTATTTT
>TRBV28|-|TRBJ1-1
CASRIQVFGEAFF
TGTGCCAGCAGGATACAAGTTTTTGGCGAAGCTTTCTTT
>TRBV7-9|-|TRBJ1-1
CASSLIGGGDTEAFF
TGTGCCAGCAGCTTAATAGGAGGGGGGGACACTGAAGCTTTCTTT
>TRBV5-6|-|TRBJ2-7
CASSSTKWGYEQYF
TGTGCCAGCAGCTCTACCAAATGGGGCTACGAGCAGTACTTC
>TRBV11-2|-|TRBJ2-5
CASSLRNSGEQYF
TGTGCCAGCAGCTTACGTAACTCGGGGGAGCAGTACTTC
>TRBV19|TRBD1|TRBJ1-2
CASSMTDRGHHGYTF
TGTGCCAGTAGTATGACGGACAGGGGGCATCATGGCTACACCTTC
>TRBV7-3|TRBD2|TRBJ2-7
CASSLGGDSYEQYF
TGTGCCAGCAGCTTAGGGGGGGATTCCTACGAGCAGTACTTC
>TRBV27|-|TRBJ2-6
CASSFLGSGANVLTF
TGTGCCAGCAGTTTTCTCGGGTCGGGGGCCAACGTCCTGACTTTC
>TRBV5-1|-|TRBJ2-2
CASSLQGQGGRELFF
TGCGCCAGCAGCTTGCAAGGGCAGGGGGGCCGGGAGCTGTTTTTT
>TRBV28|TRBD1|TRBJ2-2
CASSLLRGTGVPGELFF
TGTGCCAGCAGTTTATTAAGGGGGACAGGGGTCCCCGGGGAGCTGTTTTTT
>TRBV18|-|TRBJ2-7
CASSPMTEPTGEQYF
TGTGCCAGCTCACCAATGACTGAACCTACGGGCGAGCAGTACTTC
>TRBV28|-|TRBJ1-5
CASKTGMHQPQHF
TGTGCCAGCAAAACCGGGATGCATCAGCCCCAGCATTTT
>TRBV2|-|TRBJ1-4
CASSEREPTNEKLFF
TGTGCCAGCAGTGAAAGGGAGCCAACTAATGAAAAACTGTTTTTT
>TRBV7-9|-|TRBJ1-3
CASSLSVSGNTIYF
TGTGCCAGCAGCTTGTCCGTCTCTGGAAACACCATATATTTT
>TRBV19|TRBD1|TRBJ2-1
CASSTKDRGRYNEQFF
TGTGCCAGTAGTACCAAGGACAGGGGTCGCTACAATGAGCAGTTCTTC
>TRBV5-1|-|TRBJ1-1
CASSLAGDTEAFF
TGCGCCAGCAGCTTGGCAGGGGACACTGAAGCTTTCTTT
>TRBV5-1|TRBD2|TRBJ2-1
CASSLVASGGSYNEQFF
TGCGCCAGCAGCTTGGTGGCTAGCGGGGGATCCTACAATGAGCAGTTCTTC
>TRBV4-1|-|TRBJ1-5
CASSQGGVRPQHF
TGCGCCAGCAGCCAGGGCGGGGTGCGACCCCAGCATTTT
>TRBV28|TRBD1|TRBJ2-7
CASSLLGTGGAEQYF
TGTGCCAGCAGTTTACTGGGGACAGGGGGCGCCGAGCAGTACTTC
>TRBV25-1|-|TRBJ1-5
CASRGQSGQPQHF
TGTGCCAGCCGCGGGCAATCCGGTCAGCCCCAGCATTTT
>TRBV9|-|TRBJ1-3
CASSPRGQNSGNTIYF
TGTGCCAGCAGCCCTAGAGGACAAAACTCTGGAAACACCATATATTTT
>TRBV14|TRBD1|TRBJ1-2
CASSPRTGYGYTF
TGTGCCAGCAGCCCTAGGACAGGGTATGGCTACACCTTC